This TCR beta chain was identified in a study of T cells in Graves' hyperthyroidism and ophthalmopathy. Study-wide results and caveats: From stable hyperthyroidism, ophthalmopathy was set apart by a 13 V-J model. Most thyroid clonotypes that were expanded above 0.001 also turned up in blood.

This clonotype came up many times. Its antigen is as yet unknown. There are 15 residues in the CDR3. CDR1 is MNHNS and CDR2 is SASEGT in the germline V gene. Between the trimmed V and J ends, which lost 6 bases and 1 base, there was a span of 15 bases. TCR beta CDR3 regions were amplified from RNA transcripts. HTBI primers were used for first-round RT-PCR of the TCR CDR3. MiXCR, run by TCRdb on the multiplex PCR reads, gives a single entry per CDR3 protein. Of some 510,000 distinct CDR3 sequences listed, around 20% were seen once; the top ten hold about 26%. Source material: blood. The sequence derives from a man younger than 30 with Graves' hyperthyroidism. The chain carries TRBV6-1 and TRBJ1-2; D remains ambiguous. The CDR3 reads CASSDGLRNNYGYTF. The CDR3 bases are TGTGCCAGCAGCGATGGACTGAGGAATAACTATGGCTACACCTTC.